This T cell receptor beta chain was captured in a study of graft-versus-host responses after intestinal transplantation. The V end lost 3 bases, the J end lost 3 bases, and 6 bases lay between the germline ends. This CDR3 is built from 13 residues. CDR1 is SEHNR and CDR2 is FQNEAQ in the germline V gene (reference sequence). Clones were sequenced by immunoSEQ multiplex PCR, and TCRdb holds only the in-frame ones, with some missing. This table has 80,000 to 100,000 clones, around 83% appearing once. As regards this clone: Its antigen is unidentified.

The gene calls are TRBV7-9 and TRBJ2-1; D is unresolved. This sequence was found in a human donor who received an intestinal transplant. Sample: unstimulated CD8+ T cells sorted from spleen or lymph node cells, taken before intestinal transplant. This CDR3 is CASSLLFYNEQFF. The CDR3 DNA reads TGTGCCAGCAGCTTGCTTTTCTACAATGAGCAGTTCTTC.